A single sample gave rise to the 22 T cell receptor beta chains below, sequenced in a study of technical replicates of blood from a handful of donors. Method: immunoSEQ multiplex PCR; TCRdb's copy keeps in-frame clones and lacks some. Of approximately 73,000 clones in the sample, around 93% are singletons; the top ten hold over 0.2%. The sequencing sample was made of T cells isolated from PBMCs. The receptor source for this set is a human donor in good health.

The chain combines TRBV5-3 with TRBJ2-1; TRBD2 is a possible D gene (6 bases). TRBV5-3 falls under the ORF class, with uncertain function. This CDR3 contains 15 residues. V was trimmed by 4 bases and J by 5 bases, leaving 16 bases between them. The CDR3, as DNA: TGTGCCAGAAGCGAACCGGGACTTTTCCACAATGAGCAGTTCTTC. Protein product: CARSEPGLFHNEQFF.

The chain is built from TRBV19 and TRBJ2-3, with D unclear. There are 14 residues in the CDR3. CDR1 and CDR2 (germline): LNHDA, SQIVND (reference sequence). The V end lost 5 bases, the J end lost 3 bases, and 12 bases lay between the germline ends. The CDR3: CASSPTGWTDTQYF. Written as DNA, the CDR3 is TGTGCCAGTAGTCCCACCGGTTGGACAGATACGCAGTATTTT.

The chain links TRBV25-1 to TRBJ1-2; D may be TRBD1 (6 bases). Looked up from germline, CDR1 is MGHDK and CDR2 is SYGVNS. V lost 3 bases to trimming and J lost 8 bases, with 10 bases between them. The CDR3 is 12 amino acids. CDR3 protein: CASSDRGFGYTF. DNA for the CDR3: TGTGCCAGCAGTGACAGGGGTTTCGGCTACACCTTC.

The chain carries TRBV19 and TRBJ2-5; 7 bases agree with TRBD1. Germline V gives CDR1 LNHDA, CDR2 SQIVND (reference sequence). The CDR3 is 14 residues long. Trimming at V came to 3 bases and at J to 2 bases, leaving 3 bases not matched to a gene. The CDR3 protein is CASSMVGQQETQYF. The DNA of the CDR3 is TGTGCCAGTAGTATGGTGGGACAGCAAGAGACCCAGTACTTC.

The chain carries TRBV19 and TRBJ1-2; D is possibly TRBD1 (5 bases). With 1 base removed from V and 4 bases from J, the gap between germline ends came to 7 bases. The germline CDR1 and CDR2 sequences are LNHDA and SQIVND (reference sequence). The CDR3 length is 13 residues. The CDR3 reads CASSIGGGYGYTF. The CDR3 nucleotides are TGTGCCAGTAGTATAGGCGGGGGCTATGGCTACACCTTC.

The chain combines TRBV6-5 with TRBJ1-1; D gene unclear. V was trimmed by 0 bases and J by 7 bases, leaving 12 bases between them. The CDR3 loop spans 14 amino acids. CDR1 is MNHEY, CDR2 SVGAGI, per germline. This CDR3 reads CASSYSVPRNEAFF. Here the CDR3 DNA reads TGTGCCAGCAGTTACTCGGTACCTAGGAATGAAGCTTTCTTT.

The rearrangement uses TRBV9 and TRBJ1-5; D call uncertain. CDR1 and CDR2 from the germline V gene are SGDLS and YYNGEE. Trimming took off 4 bases at V and 4 bases at J, with 9 bases between the two ends. This CDR3 comprises 13 residues. The CDR3 DNA sequence: TGTGCCAGCAGCCTGCGGCCAAATCAGCCCCAGCATTTT. It translates to CASSLRPNQPQHF.

The gene calls are TRBV6-4 and TRBJ1-2; TRBD1 aligns across 9 bases. Germline V gives CDR1 MRHNA, CDR2 SNTAGT. This CDR3 region has 14 residues. With V trimmed by 5 bases and J by 6 bases, 7 bases remained unmatched. Here the CDR3 DNA reads TGTGCCAGCAGTCACCGGAGGGACAGGGATGGCTACACCTTC. Its protein product is CASSHRRDRDGYTF.

This clone was picked up one time. Written as DNA, the CDR3 is TGTGCCAGCTTCCCGGGACAGGCCTTCATGAACACTGAAGCTTTCTTT. Protein sequence: CASFPGQAFMNTEAFF. V and J are TRBV28 and TRBJ1-1, with 8 bases aligning to TRBD1. CDR3 length: 16 amino acids. CDR1 and CDR2 (germline): MDHEN, SYDVKM. The V gene end was trimmed by 8 bases and the J gene end by 0 bases; junction bases not matched to a gene: 11.

The chain links TRBV2 to TRBJ2-5; the D is unclear. Trimming pared 5 bases from V and 0 bases from J, leaving 16 bases between. Per the germline V gene, CDR1 is SNHLY and CDR2 is FYNNEI. The CDR3 contains 16 residues. For the CDR3, the DNA is TGTGCCAGCAGTAAAGGCGACTCGCTAAACCAAGAGACCCAGTACTTC. It specifies CASSKGDSLNQETQYF.

A single count supports this clone. The chain links TRBV4-2 to TRBJ2-5, with D possibly TRBD1 on 6 matching bases. The CDR3 consists of 14 residues. CDR1 and CDR2 (germline): LGHNA, YNFKEQ. The germline V and J ends were trimmed by 5 bases and 2 bases, with 12 bases remaining between them. CDR3 in amino acids: CASSAVGGQETQYF. CDR3 sequence (DNA): TGTGCCAGCAGCGCCGTAGGGGGACAAGAGACCCAGTACTTC.

The CDR3 DNA reads as TGTGCCAGCAGTCCCCGGGGGTACGAGCAGTACTTC. This sequence encodes CASSPRGYEQYF. The V gene is TRBV28, the J gene TRBJ2-7, with TRBD2 as a possible D gene (6 bases). The CDR3 contains 12 residues. V lost 5 bases and J lost 4, with 9 bases in between. Per germline, CDR1 MDHEN and CDR2 SYDVKM.

The chain combines TRBV12-5 with TRBJ2-5; TRBD1 is a possible D gene (6 bases). This CDR3 comprises 16 residues. Germline V gene data show CDR1 as LGHNT and CDR2 as FRNRAP. V was pared by 7 bases and J by 1 base, with 19 bases between. CDR3 in DNA: TGTGCTAGTGCTCCCGGGGACACCAGTATCCAAGAGACCCAGTACTTC. Its protein is CASAPGDTSIQETQYF.

The genes are TRBV6-6 and TRBJ2-7; a weak D match, TRBD2 (6 bases). The CDR3 is made up of 15 amino acids. CDR1 is MNHNY, CDR2 SVGAGI, per germline (reference sequence). The V end lost 0 bases, the J end lost 3 bases, and 12 bases lay between the germline ends. The CDR3 nucleotides read TGTGCCAGCAGTTACTCGAGCTCCGGGGGCTACGAGCAGTACTTC. Protein: CASSYSSSGGYEQYF.

The V call is TRBV23-1, the J call TRBJ1-1; D is possibly TRBD1 (5 bases). TRBV23-1 is identified as an open reading frame with a role that is uncertain. With 6 bases removed from V and 1 base from J, the gap between germline ends came to 12 bases. CDR3 length equals 14 residues. The CDR3 region has the DNA TGCGCCAGCAGCGATGACAGAGGGAACACTGAAGCTTTCTTT. This encodes CASSDDRGNTEAFF.

The genes are TRBV29-1 and TRBJ2-3, with 11 bases identical to TRBD1. CDR3 size: 14 residues. Trimming at V came to 5 bases and at J to 4 bases, leaving 5 bases not matched to a gene. Germline V CDR1 and CDR2: SQVTM, ANQGSEA. Here the CDR3 reads CSVPGTGGADTQYF. For the CDR3, the DNA is TGCAGCGTTCCTGGGACAGGGGGAGCAGATACGCAGTATTTT.

This sequence joins TRBV7-7 and TRBJ2-7; 7 nucleotides line up with TRBD2. The J segment lost 1 base and the V segment lost 2 bases, leaving 14 bases of the junction unmatched. Germline loops: CDR1 SSHAT, CDR2 FNYEAQ (reference sequence). This CDR3 comprises 18 residues. CDR3 in amino acids: CASSLQGHELASSYEQYF. Written as DNA, the CDR3 is TGTGCCAGCAGCTTACAAGGCCACGAACTAGCGAGTTCCTACGAGCAGTACTTC.

The chain carries TRBV11-2 and TRBJ1-1, with D perhaps TRBD1 (5 bases). The CDR3 covers 13 residues. The germline CDR1 and CDR2 sequences are SGHAT and FQNNGV. V was shortened by 3 bases and J by 11 bases, with 16 bases between the two germline ends. This chain's CDR3 is CASSLGPPYRAFF. DNA for the CDR3: TGTGCCAGCAGCTTGGGGCCACCTTACCGCGCTTTCTTT.

V is TRBV6-5 and J is TRBJ1-1; TRBD1 matches 8 bases. The CDR3 runs to 14 residues. Losses at the gene ends were 6 bases for V and 6 bases for J; bases not matched to a gene: 9. Germline CDR1 MNHEY, CDR2 SVGAGI. The CDR3 bases are TGTGCCAGCAGGCCCCCAGTACAGGGGGCTGAAGCTTTCTTT. Encoded protein: CASRPPVQGAEAFF.

The rearrangement joins TRBV10-2 to TRBJ1-6; TRBD1 matches at 9 bases. V gave up 3 bases and J gave up 7 bases; unmatched junction bases: 7. The CDR3 sequence is 16 residues long. CDR1 and CDR2 from the germline V gene are WSHSY and SAAADI. The CDR3 region is CASSDRTGAVNSPLHF. The CDR3, as DNA: TGCGCCAGCAGTGATCGGACAGGGGCAGTGAATTCACCCCTCCACTTT.

This CDR3 is CASLQGAIGTDTQYF. The CDR3, as DNA: TGTGCCAGTTTACAGGGGGCGATCGGCACAGATACGCAGTATTTT. The rearrangement links TRBV28 to TRBJ2-3; TRBD1 aligns across 9 bases. Germline V CDR1 and CDR2: MDHEN, SYDVKM. After removal of 9 bases from V and 1 base from J, the junction contained 8 bases not matched to a gene. The CDR3 consists of 15 residues.

The V call is TRBV27, the J call TRBJ1-5; 7 nucleotides line up with TRBD1. With 6 bases clipped from V and 4 bases from J, the junction kept 9 bases outside the gene matches. The CDR3 contains 15 residues. Germline loops: CDR1 MNHEY, CDR2 SMNVEV (reference sequence). The CDR3 DNA is TGTGCCAGCAGCGAATTGGGACAGAGTAATCAGCCCCAGCATTTT. Translation: CASSELGQSNQPQHF.